The 18 T cell receptor beta chains given below trace back to one sample, sequenced in a study of T cells after yellow fever vaccination. TCRdb independently ran MiXCR on the 5' RACE reads; one entry per CDR3 protein. Among about 320,000 distinct CDR3 sequences listed, around 4.4% were seen once. The material sequenced was PBMCs, taken 15 days after the yellow fever booster vaccination. Every receptor here comes from a man aged 18 to 30 who received the YFV17D yellow fever vaccine.

This rearrangement joins TRBV18 to TRBJ1-6; 7 bases are shared with TRBD1. The CDR3 has 15 amino acids. With 3 bases clipped from V and 7 bases from J, the junction kept 6 bases outside the gene matches. CDR1 is KGHSH, CDR2 LQKENI, per germline. This chain's CDR3 is CASSPTGSPNSPLHF. DNA of the CDR3: TGTGCCAGCTCACCGACAGGGAGCCCAAATTCACCCCTCCACTTT.

This clonotype was picked up a small number of times. The chain's CDR3 is CASSSTQRFQPQHF. CDR3 DNA sequence: TGTGCCAGCAGCTCCACGCAGAGGTTCCAGCCCCAGCATTTT. V gene TRBV5-5 combines with J gene TRBJ1-5, with D unresolved. V was trimmed by 3 bases and J by 7 bases, leaving 14 bases between them. This CDR3 has 14 residues. Germline values: CDR1 SGHKS, CDR2 YYEKEE (reference sequence).

This chain joins TRBV19 and TRBJ1-1; TRBD1 matches 8 bases. Per the germline V gene, CDR1 is LNHDA and CDR2 is SQIVND (reference sequence). J was trimmed by 5 bases and V by 3 bases; bases with no gene match: 8. This CDR3 spans 15 amino acids. This chain's CDR3 is CASSIRGTGGTEAFF. The DNA of the CDR3 is TGTGCCAGTAGTATCCGGGGTACAGGGGGGACTGAAGCTTTCTTT.

This clonotype was counted ten times or more. V is TRBV10-3 and J is TRBJ1-4; no clear D gene. V lost 5 bases to trimming and J lost 8 bases, with 6 bases between them. This CDR3 is built from 11 residues. Germline lookup yields CDR1 ENHRY and CDR2 SYGVKD. CDR3 nucleotide sequence: TGTGCCATCAGTAAAGGCGAAAAACTGTTTTTT. Its translation: CAISKGEKLFF.

In this sample, this clonotype turned up many times. This sequence joins TRBV20-1 and TRBJ2-1, with D tentatively TRBD2 (7 bases). Germline values: CDR1 DFQATT, CDR2 SNEGSKA (reference sequence). The germline V and J ends were trimmed by 0 bases and 7 bases, with 19 bases remaining between them. The CDR3 sequence is 16 residues long. The CDR3 DNA sequence: TGCAGTGCTAGAGAGGCTGGTAGGGGGGGCGAAAATGAGCAGTTCTTC. It yields the protein CSAREAGRGGENEQFF.

This clonotype was observed many times. The chain employs TRBV7-2 and TRBJ2-1, with 8 bases aligning to TRBD2. The CDR3 is 18 residues long. Germline V gene sequence: CDR1 SGHTA, CDR2 FQGNSA. V trimming: 2 bases; J trimming: 0 bases; junction bases outside the gene matches: 9. CDR3 nucleotide sequence: TGTGCCAGCAGCTTATCTGCGGGGGGTACTAGCTCCTACAATGAGCAGTTCTTC. It encodes CASSLSAGGTSSYNEQFF.

This clonotype was found a few times. The chain couples TRBV11-2 to TRBJ1-6, with D maybe TRBD1 (6 bases). The CDR3 spans 17 residues. V lost 1 base to trimming and J lost 8 bases, with 18 bases between them. Per the germline V gene, CDR1 is SGHAT and CDR2 is FQNNGV. The CDR3 region has the DNA TGTGCCAGCAGCTTAGGTTCGGCAGGGGTCCTCGATTCACCCCTCCACTTT. It encodes CASSLGSAGVLDSPLHF.

This clonotype was counted many times. CDR3 nucleotide sequence: TGCGCCAGCAGCCAAGATGGTAACCCTCTTAAAGCTTTCTTT. As protein: CASSQDGNPLKAFF. This chain connects TRBV4-3 to TRBJ1-1; unclear D gene. This CDR3 spans 14 amino acids. The germline V gene encodes CDR1 LGHNA and CDR2 YSLEER. V dropped 0 bases and J dropped 9 bases, with 14 bases sitting between them.

This clonotype was observed a few times. The chain couples TRBV19 to TRBJ2-7; 7 bases are shared with TRBD2. The V segment lost 8 bases and the J segment 3 bases; nucleotides outside the gene matches: 13. The CDR3 is made up of 15 amino acids. In germline, CDR1 is LNHDA, CDR2 SQIVND (reference sequence). The CDR3 sequence: CASSTRAGVNYEQYF. The DNA for the CDR3 is TGTGCCAGTTCCACCAGGGCGGGGGTCAACTACGAGCAGTACTTC.

This clonotype was counted ten times or more. This chain connects TRBV4-3 to TRBJ2-2; D is unclear. Germline V gene data show CDR1 as LGHNA and CDR2 as YSLEER. The CDR3 spans 15 residues. V lost 2 bases and J lost 3, with 10 bases in between. The CDR3 here is CASSQLVGDTGELFF. CDR3 DNA: TGCGCCAGCAGCCAACTGGTAGGCGACACCGGGGAGCTGTTTTTT.

This clonotype was observed many times. The genes are TRBV7-8 and TRBJ1-1; 7 bases align to TRBD1. V was clipped by 2 bases and J by 7 bases; unmatched bases: 10. Germline V gene lookup returns CDR1 SGHVS and CDR2 FQNEAQ. The CDR3 runs 15 residues. The CDR3 DNA follows: TGTGCCAGCAGCTTATTGGGACAGAGCCGGGGTGAAGCTTTCTTT. Translated, it gives CASSLLGQSRGEAFF.

This clonotype occurred many times. This sequence joins TRBV12-3 or TRBV12-4 and TRBJ2-5, with 9 bases fitting TRBD1. The CDR3 extends over 13 amino acids. V shed 5 bases, J shed 4 bases, and the junction held 2 bases outside the gene matches. This chain's CDR3 is CASSPTGGETQYF. Here the CDR3 DNA reads TGTGCCAGCAGTCCGACAGGGGGAGAGACCCAGTACTTC.

This clonotype showed up just a few times. This sequence joins TRBV7-9 and TRBJ2-1; D could derive from TRBD1 or TRBD2 (5 bases each). Germline V gene sequence: CDR1 SEHNR, CDR2 FQNEAQ (reference sequence). This CDR3 contains 16 residues. V lost 5 bases to trimming and J lost 7 bases, with 21 bases between them. As DNA, the CDR3 is TGTGCCAGCAGCCCAAGATCAGGGACGTCAAGGAATGAGCAGTTCTTC. It encodes CASSPRSGTSRNEQFF.

The chain combines TRBV4-2 with TRBJ2-1, with D possibly matching TRBD2 (7 bases). V gave up 7 bases and J gave up 8 bases, with 18 bases separating them. The CDR3 contains 14 residues. CDR1 is LGHNA, CDR2 YNFKEQ, per germline. CDR3 nucleotide sequence: TGTGCCAGCAACCGAGGGGGGGGCGCAGATGAGCAGTTCTTC. It encodes CASNRGGGADEQFF.

This clonotype was counted at least ten times. This rearrangement joins TRBV6-1 to TRBJ2-7; D perhaps matches TRBD2 (5 bases). CDR3 length: 14 amino acids. The V gene's germline CDR1 is MNHNS and CDR2 SASEGT. V shed 5 bases and J shed 0 bases, with 11 bases lying between them. The DNA of the CDR3 is TGTGCCAGCAGTATTGTGGGGAGCTCCTACGAGCAGTACTTC. Encoded protein: CASSIVGSSYEQYF.

The sample holds a few counts of this clonotype. V gene TRBV7-9 combines with J gene TRBJ1-5, with unresolved D. The CDR3 runs 14 residues. Germline CDR1 and CDR2: SEHNR and FQNEAQ (reference sequence). V was clipped by 4 bases and J by 7 bases, with 14 bases between them. This chain's CDR3 is CASSSVGRVQPQHF. CDR3 nucleotide sequence: TGTGCCAGCAGCTCGGTCGGGCGCGTACAGCCCCAGCATTTT.

Only a few counts were recorded for this clonotype. The J gene is TRBJ1-6, the V gene TRBV3-1; no firm D call. Deletions cut 8 bases from V and 13 bases from J, with 24 bases between. From germline, CDR1 is LGHDT and CDR2 YNNKEL (reference sequence). This CDR3 comprises 15 residues. The DNA of the CDR3 is TGTGCCAGCGGAATCAGGAGCACATCTCTTTCTCCCCTCCACTTT. Amino acid sequence: CASGIRSTSLSPLHF.

This clonotype was counted many times. CDR3 residues: CSARTGQWDGYTF. CDR3 bases: TGCAGTGCCAGAACGGGACAGTGGGACGGCTACACCTTC. This sequence joins TRBV20-1 and TRBJ1-2; 7 bases match TRBD1. CDR1 DFQATT and CDR2 SNEGSKA come from the germline V gene (reference sequence). V was clipped by 6 bases and J by 8 bases; unmatched bases: 12. The CDR3 totals 13 residues.